This T cell receptor (beta chain) was sequenced during a study of T cells in Graves' hyperthyroidism and ophthalmopathy. RNA transcripts provided the source from which TCR beta CDR3 regions were amplified. Carried out on the TCR CDR3, a first-round RT-PCR used the HTBI primer set. One entry per CDR3 protein results from TCRdb running MiXCR on the multiplex PCR reads. The table includes 490,000 or so distinct CDR3 sequences, 20% to 25% detected once. J was trimmed by 0 bases and V by 5 bases; bases with no gene match: 6. Germline loops: CDR1 SGHTA, CDR2 FQGTGA. The length of the CDR3 is 16 residues. Concerning this clonotype itself: As yet, its antigen is unknown.

The study, taken as a whole, reports: Most expanded thyroid clonotypes above 0.001 recurred in blood.

The sequence was collected from a woman in her 70s with Graves' ophthalmopathy. The sample consisted of blood. The V call is TRBV7-3, the J call TRBJ2-2; the match to TRBD1 covers 7 bases. CDR3: CASSLSGTANTGELFF. As DNA, the CDR3 is TGTGCCAGCAGCCTATCCGGGACAGCGAACACCGGGGAGCTGTTTTTT.